The T cell receptor beta chain described here comes from a study of monozygotic twins with inflammatory bowel disease. Germline assignment: CDR1 SGDLS and CDR2 YYNGEE. The CDR3 loop spans 17 amino acids. Reprocessing the 5' RACE reads, TCRdb reports a single entry for every CDR3 protein and omits DNA. The sample has about 160,000 distinct CDR3 sequences, and its top ten clones hold approximately 2.4%. The TCR originated in a human donor with ulcerative colitis or Crohn's disease, or a healthy co-twin of an affected twin (not recorded which). The V and J genes are TRBV9 and TRBJ2-2; lacking DNA, the TRBD2 call made by TCRdb goes unchecked. The material sequenced was blood. This chain's CDR3 is CASSVLASGGNTGELFF.